A single sample is the source of the 10 T cell receptor beta chains below, sequenced in a study of blood T cell repertoires in COVID-19. Clones were read by immunoSEQ multiplex PCR, and TCRdb kept only the in-frame ones, dropping some. The sample holds around 40,000 clones, about 90% seen once. Sequenced: peripheral blood. The source is a man between 50 and 59 years old with active or convalescent COVID-19.

This chain connects TRBV14 to TRBJ2-7; TRBD2 is a possible D gene (6 bases). This CDR3 has 15 amino acids. Germline V gives CDR1 SGHDN, CDR2 FVKESK. V was cut by 0 bases and J by 4 bases, with 13 bases left in between. The CDR3 loop is CASSQELGAGYEQYF. Written as DNA, the CDR3 is TGTGCCAGCAGCCAAGAACTAGGGGCGGGATACGAGCAGTACTTC.

This chain links TRBV29-1 with TRBJ1-5; perhaps TRBD1 as D (5 bases). Germline V CDR1 and CDR2: SQVTM, ANQGSEA. CDR3 length: 12 amino acids. V was trimmed by 6 bases and J by 5 bases, leaving 11 bases between them. CDR3 bases: TGCAGCGTGTCCGACAGAGATCAGCCCCAGCATTTT. Its protein is CSVSDRDQPQHF.

The chain combines TRBV11-2 with TRBJ1-5; D perhaps matches TRBD1 (5 bases). The CDR3 totals 14 residues. The V end lost 1 base, the J end lost 5 bases, and 9 bases lay between the germline ends. Germline CDR1 reads SGHAT; CDR2 reads FQNNGV. The CDR3 is CASSLVGGYQPQHF. CDR3 sequence (DNA): TGTGCCAGCAGCTTAGTGGGGGGGTATCAGCCCCAGCATTTT. Drawing the rest from reference TRBV11-2 and TRBJ1-5, the complete variable domain is EAGVAQSPRYKIIEKRQSVAFWCNPISGHATLYWYQQILGQGPKLLIQFQNNGVVDDSQLPKDRFSAERLKGVDSTLKIQPAKLEDSAVYLCASSLVGGYQPQHFGDGTRLSIL.

The V gene is TRBV2, the J gene TRBJ2-5, with 12 bases fitting TRBD2. V trimming: 2 bases; J trimming: 2 bases; junction bases outside the gene matches: 12. This CDR3 is built from 19 residues. Germline lookup yields CDR1 SNHLY and CDR2 FYNNEI. The chain's CDR3 is CASSELATSGGTVQETQYF. The CDR3 DNA sequence: TGTGCCAGCAGTGAACTTGCGACTAGCGGGGGAACCGTACAAGAGACCCAGTACTTC.

V and J are TRBV4-2 and TRBJ1-5; D unclear. This CDR3 is built from 13 residues. V lost 0 bases to trimming and J lost 6 bases, with 6 bases between them. The germline CDR1 and CDR2 sequences are LGHNA and YNFKEQ. As DNA, the CDR3 is TGTGCCAGCAGCCAAGAAGCAGGTCAGCCCCAGCATTTT. Translating gives CASSQEAGQPQHF.

V usage is TRBV9 and J usage is TRBJ2-1; 10 bases match TRBD2. The V and J ends lost 3 bases and 2 bases, in that order; junction bases with no gene match: 5. This CDR3 has 16 residues. The V gene's germline CDR1 is SGDLS and CDR2 YYNGEE. The CDR3: CASSASGSRTYNEQFF. CDR3 bases: TGTGCCAGCAGCGCTAGCGGGAGTAGGACCTACAATGAGCAGTTCTTC.

This clone was seen a few times. The rearrangement links TRBV7-3 to TRBJ2-1; D may be TRBD2 (6 bases). The CDR3 length is 12 residues. The germline gives CDR1 SGHTA, CDR2 FQGTGA. Between the trimmed V and J ends, which lost 4 bases and 8 bases, there was a span of 9 bases. The CDR3 region has the DNA TGTGCCAGCAGCTCAACTAGCTATGAGCAGTTCTTC. Amino acids: CASSSTSYEQFF.

This chain uses TRBV28 with TRBJ1-4; D is unresolved. The germline gives CDR1 MDHEN, CDR2 SYDVKM. The CDR3 contains 16 residues. Deletions cut 6 bases from V and 6 bases from J, with 20 bases between. For the CDR3, the DNA is TGTGCCAGCAGCTCCTCAGAGCCGGGAAGACATGAAAAACTGTTTTTT. Translating it yields CASSSSEPGRHEKLFF.

The chain employs TRBV6-5 and TRBJ1-2; 10 bases fit TRBD1. After removal of 7 bases from V and 5 bases from J, the junction contained 10 bases not matched to a gene. Germline assignment: CDR1 MNHEY and CDR2 SVGAGI. This CDR3 is 15 amino acids long. This CDR3 is CASTPGQGGVYGYTF. In nucleotides, the CDR3 is TGTGCCAGCACCCCCGGACAGGGGGGCGTTTATGGCTACACCTTC.

This clone occurred a few times. The chain combines TRBV4-1 with TRBJ2-1, with 10 positions matching TRBD2. V trimming: 4 bases; J trimming: 7 bases; junction bases outside the gene matches: 13. Germline values: CDR1 MGHRA, CDR2 YSYEKL. This CDR3 region has 17 residues. As DNA, the CDR3 is TGCGCCAGCAGCCTTTCGATCCTAGCGGGGGTCTTAAATGAGCAGTTCTTC. It translates to CASSLSILAGVLNEQFF.